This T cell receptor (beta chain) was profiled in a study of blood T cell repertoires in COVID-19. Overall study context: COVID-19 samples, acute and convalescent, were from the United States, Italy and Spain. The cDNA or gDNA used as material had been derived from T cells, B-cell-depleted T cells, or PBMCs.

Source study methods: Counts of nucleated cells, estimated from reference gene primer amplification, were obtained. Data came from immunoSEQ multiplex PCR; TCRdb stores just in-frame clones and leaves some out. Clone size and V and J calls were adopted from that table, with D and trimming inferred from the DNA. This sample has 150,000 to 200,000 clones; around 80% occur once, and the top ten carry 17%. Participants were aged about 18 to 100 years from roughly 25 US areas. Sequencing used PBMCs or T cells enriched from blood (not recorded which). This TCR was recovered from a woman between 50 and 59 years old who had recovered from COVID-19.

For the CDR3, the DNA is TGTGCCAGCAGCCAATCGCACAGCGGAAACACCATATATTTT. The encoded protein is CASSQSHSGNTIYF. The J gene is TRBJ1-3, the V gene TRBV3-1 (or the pseudogene TRBV3-2); no clear D gene. The CDR3 is 14 amino acids. Trimming shortened V by 2 bases and J by 4 bases, and 9 bases separated the two germline ends. The germline V gene encodes CDR1 LGHDT and CDR2 YNNKEL (reference sequence).